Sequencing of this T cell receptor (beta chain) was carried out in a study of control samples from healthy donors and cancer patients. V was pared by 1 base and J by 0 bases, with 10 bases between. Germline lookup yields CDR1 SEHNR and CDR2 FQNEAQ (reference sequence). The CDR3 extends over 16 amino acids. Data came from immunoSEQ multiplex PCR; TCRdb stores just in-frame clones and leaves some out. The table records some 250,000 clones, approximately 80% of them present only once. J is TRBJ2-4 and V is TRBV7-9; D uncertain. Material: PBMCs. The receptor's source is a woman aged 55-69 years with lung cancer. CDR3 bases: TGTGCCAGCAGCTTAGAGGCCTCACTAGCCAAAAACATTCAGTACTTC. As protein: CASSLEASLAKNIQYF. Full variable domain (remainder filled in from reference TRBV7-9 and TRBJ2-4): DTGVSQNPRHKITKRGQNVTFRCDPISEHNRLYWYRQTLGQGPEFLTYFQNEAQLEKSRLLSDRFSAERPKGSFSTLEIQRTEQGDSAMYLCASSLEASLAKNIQYFGAGTRLSVL.